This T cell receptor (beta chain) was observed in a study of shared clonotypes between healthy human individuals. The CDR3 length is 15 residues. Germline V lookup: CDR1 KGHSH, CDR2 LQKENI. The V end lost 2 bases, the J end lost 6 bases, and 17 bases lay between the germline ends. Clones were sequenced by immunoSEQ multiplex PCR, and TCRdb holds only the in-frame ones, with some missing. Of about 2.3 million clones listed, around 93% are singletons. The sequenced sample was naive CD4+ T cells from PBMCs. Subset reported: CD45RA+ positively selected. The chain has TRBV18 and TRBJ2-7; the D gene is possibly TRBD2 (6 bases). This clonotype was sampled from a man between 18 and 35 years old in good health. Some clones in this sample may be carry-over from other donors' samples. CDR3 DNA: TGTGCCAGCTCACCAGGACTAAATGTGGCCCTCGAGCAGTACTTC. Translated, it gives CASSPGLNVALEQYF.